Below, 25 T cell receptor beta chains from the same sample are listed, as sequenced in a study of shared clonotypes between healthy human individuals. Data came from immunoSEQ multiplex PCR; TCRdb stores just in-frame clones and leaves some out. The profile shows roughly 2 million clones, approximately 95% of them singletons. The specimen sequenced was naive CD4+ T cells sorted from blood. Documented subset: CD45RA+ positively selected. These receptors were collected from a man aged 18 to 30 in good health.

This chain links TRBV29-1 with TRBJ2-5; 8 nucleotides match TRBD1. Trimming took 6 bases from V and 2 from J; bases not matched to a gene: 5. This CDR3 has 13 amino acids. Germline CDR1 reads SQVTM; CDR2 reads ANQGSEA. The CDR3 bases are TGCAGCGTCAACAGGGGGTATCAAGAGACCCAGTACTTC. Protein product: CSVNRGYQETQYF.

On this clone: Other nucleotide sequences from this sample produce the same CDR3. The J gene is TRBJ1-1, the V gene TRBV18, with TRBD1 matching 8 bases. V was pared by 6 bases and J by 4 bases, with 4 bases of the junction left unmatched. The CDR3 runs to 13 residues. Germline V gives CDR1 KGHSH, CDR2 LQKENI. The CDR3 protein is CASSPDRGTEAFF. In DNA, the CDR3 is TGTGCCAGCTCGCCCGACAGGGGCACTGAAGCTTTCTTT.

Comment on this clone: This sample includes further DNA sequences coding for the same CDR3. The chain joins TRBV5-1 to TRBJ2-3; TRBD2 is a possible D gene (7 bases). CDR1 and CDR2 from the germline V gene are SGHRS and YFSETQ. This CDR3 has 14 amino acids. V lost 0 bases, J lost 4 bases, and 9 bases lay in between. CDR3 loop: CASSLGGGADTQYF. The CDR3 DNA is TGCGCCAGCAGCTTGGGCGGGGGCGCAGATACGCAGTATTTT.

The V call is TRBV7-2, the J call TRBJ2-1; 7 bases line up with TRBD2. Germline V lookup: CDR1 SGHTA, CDR2 FQGNSA. J gave up 9 bases and V 4 bases, and 6 bases lay outside the gene matches. CDR3 length: 13 residues. CDR3 loop: CASSSTSIAEQFF. The CDR3 nucleotides read TGTGCCAGCAGCTCGACTAGCATCGCTGAGCAGTTCTTC.

The genes are TRBV18 and TRBJ2-3; D uncertain. Trimming shortened V by 6 bases and J by 4 bases, and 14 bases separated the two germline ends. Germline V gene data show CDR1 as KGHSH and CDR2 as LQKENI. The CDR3 is made up of 14 amino acids. The CDR3 bases are TGTGCCAGCTCGCAGGTGGGAAAGGCAGATACGCAGTATTTT. This translates into CASSQVGKADTQYF.

The chain has TRBV2 and TRBJ1-1; weak D call: TRBD1 (6 bases). The CDR3 contains 13 residues. Trimming took off 7 bases at V and 4 bases at J, with 13 bases between the two ends. CDR1 and CDR2 (germline): SNHLY, FYNNEI. The CDR3 DNA reads TGTGCCAGCACCTCAGGGGCGGGCACTGAAGCTTTCTTT. It specifies CASTSGAGTEAFF.

As for this clone: The sample contains more than one DNA sequence encoding this CDR3. J is TRBJ2-3 and V is TRBV18; tentative D call: TRBD2 (5 bases). V lost 0 bases and J lost 6, with 7 bases in between. Germline CDR1 KGHSH, CDR2 LQKENI. There are 13 residues in the CDR3. CDR3 loop: CASSPPAGDTQYF. The CDR3, as DNA: TGTGCCAGCTCACCACCGGCGGGTGATACGCAGTATTTT. The full variable domain, its missing parts supplied by reference TRBV18 and TRBJ2-3, is NAGVMQNPRHLVRRRGQEARLRCSPMKGHSHVYWYRQLPEEGLKFMVYLQKENIIDESGMPKERFSAEFPKEGPSILRIQQVVRGDSAAYFCASSPPAGDTQYFGPGTRLTVL.

The J gene is TRBJ1-1, the V gene TRBV27; the match to TRBD1 covers 8 bases. Germline CDR1 is MNHEY and CDR2 is SMNVEV (reference sequence). This CDR3 region has 15 residues. V lost 3 bases and J lost 11; bases outside the gene matches: 14. CDR3 protein: CASSFRQGRTLEAFF. The CDR3 DNA reads TGTGCCAGCAGTTTTCGACAGGGGCGGACTCTTGAGGCTTTCTTT.

The CDR3 sequence: CASSPPGSTEAFF. The CDR3 nucleotides read TGTGCCAGCAGCCCGCCCGGAAGTACTGAAGCTTTCTTT. This chain uses TRBV7-2 with TRBJ1-1; no clear D. The CDR3 covers 13 residues. Germline CDR1 and CDR2: SGHTA and FQGNSA. The germline V and J ends were trimmed by 5 bases and 5 bases, with 12 bases remaining between them. The full variable domain, rest sourced from reference TRBV7-2 and TRBJ1-1, is GAGVSQSPSNKVTEKGKDVELRCDPISGHTALYWYRQSLGQGLEFLIYFQGNSAPDKSGLPSDRFSAERTGGSVSTLTIQRTQQEDSAVYLCASSPPGSTEAFFGQGTRLTVV.

The chain uses TRBV18 and TRBJ2-3; 7 nucleotides align to TRBD1. V shed 3 bases and J 1 base; nucleotides not matched to a gene: 10. CDR1 is KGHSH, CDR2 LQKENI, per germline. The CDR3 totals 17 residues. CDR3 DNA sequence: TGTGCCAGCTCACCTCTTCGAACAGGGGTAGGCACAGATACGCAGTATTTT. This sequence encodes CASSPLRTGVGTDTQYF.

As to this clone: This same CDR3 is encoded by further DNA sequences in the sample. The rearrangement joins TRBV30 to TRBJ1-2; unclear D gene. V gave up 3 bases and J gave up 4 bases, with 9 bases separating them. The CDR3 contains 12 residues. The germline gives CDR1 GTSNPN, CDR2 SVGIG (reference sequence). This CDR3 is CAWRGLSYGYTF. Written as DNA, the CDR3 is TGTGCCTGGAGAGGACTCAGCTATGGCTACACCTTC.

Note on this clone: This CDR3 is also generated by other DNA sequences in the sample. The chain couples TRBV11-2 to TRBJ1-1; D might be TRBD1 (5 bases). Trimming pared 1 base from V and 1 base from J, leaving 7 bases between. CDR1 SGHAT and CDR2 FQNNGV come from the germline V gene. The CDR3 spans 14 residues. The CDR3 protein is CASSLVGGNTEAFF. CDR3 in DNA: TGTGCCAGCAGCTTAGTTGGGGGGAACACTGAAGCTTTCTTT.

V is TRBV25-1 and J is TRBJ2-2; D ambiguous. The CDR3 is 14 residues long. In germline, CDR1 is MGHDK, CDR2 SYGVNS. V lost 4 bases and J 5 bases, leaving 11 bases between the germline ends. CDR3 bases: TGTGCCAGCAGTGGGGTCCGGATGACCGGGGAGCTGTTTTTT. Its protein is CASSGVRMTGELFF. The variable domain in full, with the rest retrieved from reference TRBV25-1 and TRBJ2-2, is EADIYQTPRYLVIGTGKKITLECSQTMGHDKMYWYQQDPGMELHLIHYSYGVNSTEKGDLSSESTVSRIRTEHFPLTLESARPSHTSQYLCASSGVRMTGELFFGEGSRLTVL.

The genes are TRBV28 and TRBJ2-5, with no clear D. Trimming removed 6 bases from V and 4 bases from J, with 9 bases in between. The CDR3 is 12 residues long. The germline gives CDR1 MDHEN, CDR2 SYDVKM. The CDR3 sequence: CASRSRRETQYF. The CDR3 bases are TGTGCCAGCAGGAGTAGAAGAGAGACCCAGTACTTC.

V usage is TRBV6-6 and J usage is TRBJ1-6; no clear D gene. The CDR3 sequence is 13 residues long. Germline CDR1 reads MNHNY; CDR2 reads SVGAGI (reference sequence). V shed 2 bases and J shed 8 bases, with 7 bases lying between them. The DNA for the CDR3 is TGTGCCAGCAGTTACGGCGGGGATTCACCCCTCCACTTT. Amino acid sequence: CASSYGGDSPLHF.

As concerns this clone: Other nucleotide sequences in the sample specify the same CDR3. The chain links TRBV5-1 to TRBJ2-7, with D possibly being TRBD1 (6 bases). This CDR3 spans 13 amino acids. Germline CDR1 reads SGHRS; CDR2 reads YFSETQ. The ends were cut back, 4 bases at V and 0 bases at J, with 8 bases in the middle. CDR3 sequence reads: CASSRDTSYEQYF. DNA of the CDR3: TGCGCCAGCAGCAGGGACACCTCCTACGAGCAGTACTTC. The full variable domain, completed using reference TRBV5-1 and TRBJ2-7, is KAGVTQTPRYLIKTRGQQVTLSCSPISGHRSVSWYQQTPGQGLQFLFEYFSETQRNKGNFPGRFSGRQFSNSRSEMNVSTLELGDSALYLCASSRDTSYEQYFGPGTRLTVT.

The chain combines TRBV4-3 with TRBJ2-3, with D possibly being TRBD1 (6 bases). V was cut by 2 bases and J by 1 base, with 10 bases left in between. This CDR3 region has 15 residues. CDR1 LGHNA and CDR2 YSLEER come from the germline V gene. The CDR3: CASSQQGTGTDTQYF. CDR3 DNA: TGCGCCAGCAGCCAACAGGGGACCGGCACAGATACGCAGTATTTT.

The chain recombines TRBV4-3 with TRBJ2-1; D assignment may be TRBD1 or TRBD2 (5 bases each). V lost 2 bases and J lost 8, with 16 bases in between. This CDR3 has 15 residues. Germline-derived CDR1 and CDR2 are LGHNA and YSLEER. Here the CDR3 DNA reads TGCGCCAGCAGCCAACTCGGGGCCCTTAGCGATGAGCAGTTCTTC. This codes for CASSQLGALSDEQFF.

The chain links TRBV18 to TRBJ2-3, with no clear D. Germline CDR1 is KGHSH and CDR2 is LQKENI. The CDR3 consists of 14 residues. V was clipped by 4 bases and J by 2 bases, with 10 bases between them. Here the CDR3 reads CASSQDGFTDTQYF. In DNA form, the CDR3 reads TGTGCCAGCTCACAGGACGGATTCACAGATACGCAGTATTTT.

For the CDR3, the DNA is TGTGCCAGCAGTCGACAGGGGAGAGCCTCCTACGAGCAGTACTTC. Translating it yields CASSRQGRASYEQYF. The chain carries TRBV6-5 and TRBJ2-7; 8 bases are a match to TRBD1. Germline assignment: CDR1 MNHEY and CDR2 SVGAGI. The CDR3 has 15 amino acids. The ends lost 5 bases at V and 0 bases at J; junction bases unmatched: 6.

The V gene is TRBV5-6, the J gene TRBJ1-1, with TRBD1 identical over 7 bases. Looked up from germline, CDR1 is SGHDT and CDR2 is YYEEEE. The CDR3 has 15 amino acids. J lost 3 bases, V lost 4 bases, and 9 bases had no gene match. The DNA for the CDR3 is TGTGCCAGCAGCCTCCTCGACAGGGATGACACTGAAGCTTTCTTT. Its translation: CASSLLDRDDTEAFF.

The rearrangement links TRBV6-5 to TRBJ2-7, with 14 bases that match TRBD2. The ends lost 5 bases at V and 2 bases at J; junction bases unmatched: 2. The CDR3 spans 15 residues. Germline values: CDR1 MNHEY, CDR2 SVGAGI. The CDR3 coding sequence is TGTGCCAGCAGTAGACTAGCGGGAGGGCCCTACGAGCAGTACTTC. This gives the protein CASSRLAGGPYEQYF.

This clone was picked up one time. This chain joins TRBV7-2 and TRBJ1-1; TRBD1 aligns across 8 bases. With 5 bases clipped from V and 4 bases from J, the junction kept 6 bases outside the gene matches. The CDR3 length is 14 residues. Germline loops: CDR1 SGHTA, CDR2 FQGNSA. The CDR3 DNA reads TGTGCCAGCAGCCTAGAACAGGGGGGCACTGAAGCTTTCTTT. Amino acids: CASSLEQGGTEAFF.

The gene calls are TRBV7-2 and TRBJ1-5; D unclear. In germline, CDR1 is SGHTA, CDR2 FQGNSA. V lost 1 base and J lost 6, with 13 bases in between. The CDR3 is 15 amino acids. The CDR3 nucleotides are TGTGCCAGCAGCTTAGATATTACGAGGGCTCAGCCCCAGCATTTT. Residues: CASSLDITRAQPQHF.

The rearrangement links TRBV4-3 to TRBJ1-4; the match to TRBD1 covers 8 bases. The CDR3 totals 16 residues. The ends lost 3 bases at V and 11 bases at J; junction bases unmatched: 14. In germline, CDR1 is LGHNA, CDR2 YSLEER. CDR3 nucleotides: TGCGCCAGCAGCCAGTCCAGAGGGACAGGCGGCGGGAAACTGTTTTTT. Encoded protein: CASSQSRGTGGGKLFF.